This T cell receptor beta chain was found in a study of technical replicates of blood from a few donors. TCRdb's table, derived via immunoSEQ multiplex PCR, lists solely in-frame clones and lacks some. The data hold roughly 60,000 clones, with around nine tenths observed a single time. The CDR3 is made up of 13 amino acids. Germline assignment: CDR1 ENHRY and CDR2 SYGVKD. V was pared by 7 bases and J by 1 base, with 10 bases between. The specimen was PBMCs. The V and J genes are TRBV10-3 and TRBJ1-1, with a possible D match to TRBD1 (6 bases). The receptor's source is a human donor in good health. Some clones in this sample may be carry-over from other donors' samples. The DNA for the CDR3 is TGTGCCATCACAGCGACAGGGAACACTGAAGCTTTCTTT. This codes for CAITATGNTEAFF.